Listed below are T cell receptor beta chains from one sample, sequenced in a study of response to subunit inactivated influenza vaccine. TCRdb analysed the RT-PCR reads with MiXCR anew, one entry per CDR3 protein. The table lists around 540,000 distinct CDR3 sequences, 12% of them singletons. The sequences come from PBMCs from blood, collected on the day of vaccination. Receptor source: a man between 45 and 60 years old who received an inactivated influenza vaccine. Both conserved end residues are part of each CDR3.

v_call cdr3_aa
TRBV2 CAIKDRAYEQYF
TRBV19 CASSWDRGLEDTQYF
TRBV4-2 CASSLGWVADKETQYF
TRBV5-1 CASSLAERGYTDTQYF
TRBV5-1 CASSVDRGTNYGYTF
TRBV7-8 CASSTQWGHTDTQYF
TRBV20-1 CSARGEGLIANTGELFF
TRBV5-1 CASSSDRSSYNEQFF
TRBV10-2 CASSESTREFF
TRBV6-2/TRBV6-3 CASSSILGLSGYGYTF